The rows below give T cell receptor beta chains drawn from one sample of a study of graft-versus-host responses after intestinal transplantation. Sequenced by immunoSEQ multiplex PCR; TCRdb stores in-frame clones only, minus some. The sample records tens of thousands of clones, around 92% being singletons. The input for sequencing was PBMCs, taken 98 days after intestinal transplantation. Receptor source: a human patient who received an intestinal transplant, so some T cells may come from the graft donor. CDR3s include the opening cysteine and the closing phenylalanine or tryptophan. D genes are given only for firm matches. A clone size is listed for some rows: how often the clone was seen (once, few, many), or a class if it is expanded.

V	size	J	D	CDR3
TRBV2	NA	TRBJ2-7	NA	CASRRQGGSYEQYF
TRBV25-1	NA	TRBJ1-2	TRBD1	CATETGRYGYTF
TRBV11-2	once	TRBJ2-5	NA	CASRLRDRDGRETQYF
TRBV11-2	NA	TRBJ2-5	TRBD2	CASSMGLGPQETQYF
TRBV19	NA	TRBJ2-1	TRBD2	CASSISGTSGNEQFF
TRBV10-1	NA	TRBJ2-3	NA	CASSEKAKAVPSTDTQYF
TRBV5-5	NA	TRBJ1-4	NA	CASSSRHTWREKLFF
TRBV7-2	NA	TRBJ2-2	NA	CASSLDRGWELFF
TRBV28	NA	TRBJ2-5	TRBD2	CASSMMLWTSGRWETQYF
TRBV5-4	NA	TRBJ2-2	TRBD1	CASSLPRGQGTGELFF
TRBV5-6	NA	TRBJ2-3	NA	CASSQGRPRATQYF
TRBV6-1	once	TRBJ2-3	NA	CASSEAGKTDTQYF
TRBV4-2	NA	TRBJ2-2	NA	CASSQVAQNTGELFF
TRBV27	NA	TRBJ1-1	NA	CASSLVGPNTEAFF
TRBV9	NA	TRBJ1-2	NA	CASSPKRHTF
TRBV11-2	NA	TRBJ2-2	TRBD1	CASSPGQGDTGELFF
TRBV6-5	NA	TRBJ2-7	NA	CASLPLGSGLYEQYF
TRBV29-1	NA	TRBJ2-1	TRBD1	CSVDRGQGNEQFF
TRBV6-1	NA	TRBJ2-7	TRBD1	CASIPGPGTAYEQYF
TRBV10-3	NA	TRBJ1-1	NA	CAISDRQDPFDTEAFF
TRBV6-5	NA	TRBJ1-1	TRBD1	CASSRQGANTEAFF
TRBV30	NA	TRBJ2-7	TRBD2	CASALAGGPEQYF
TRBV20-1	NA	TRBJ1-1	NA	CSAPGREAFF
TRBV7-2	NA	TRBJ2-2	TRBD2	CASSELAGGLSTGELFF
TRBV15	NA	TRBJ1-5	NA	CATSKKEGRGQPQHF
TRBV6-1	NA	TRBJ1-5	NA	CASTAGANQPQHF
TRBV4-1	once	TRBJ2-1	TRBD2	CASSQFSGGSSYNEQFF
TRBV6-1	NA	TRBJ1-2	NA	CASRQNYGYTF
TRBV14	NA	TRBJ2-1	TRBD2	CASSPSLLAGYVHGSYNEQFF
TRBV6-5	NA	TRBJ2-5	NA	CASRYIQETQYF
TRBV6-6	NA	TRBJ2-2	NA	CASSFGGELFF
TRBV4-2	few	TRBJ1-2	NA	CASSQDHIYTF
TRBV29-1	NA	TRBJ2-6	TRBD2	CSVAGHSGANVLTF
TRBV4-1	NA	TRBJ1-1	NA	CASSQDLGEHTEAFF
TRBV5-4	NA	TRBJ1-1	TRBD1	CASSPGGQTNTEAFF
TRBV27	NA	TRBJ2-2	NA	CASSYLLAGELFF
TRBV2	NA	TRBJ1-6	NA	CASSLAAGKDSPLHF
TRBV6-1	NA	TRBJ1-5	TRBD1	CASRLDRVGNQPQHF
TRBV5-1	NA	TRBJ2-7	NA	CASSFTLSYEQYF
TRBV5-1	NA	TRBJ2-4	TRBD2	CASSGTSGSSKNIQYF
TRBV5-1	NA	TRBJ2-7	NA	CASSLPGGTHYEQYF
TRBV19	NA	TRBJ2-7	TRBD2	CASSMAAGGYEQYF
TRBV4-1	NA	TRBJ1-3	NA	CASRGTKRGGNTIYF
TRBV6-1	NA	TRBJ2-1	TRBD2	CASSEELAAYNEQFF
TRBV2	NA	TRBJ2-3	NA	CASKSSSTDTQYF
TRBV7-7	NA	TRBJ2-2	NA	CASSLMKTGELFF
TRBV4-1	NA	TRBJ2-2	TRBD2	CASSRLAGGPRTGELFF
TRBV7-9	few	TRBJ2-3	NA	CASSSPGPSTDTQYF
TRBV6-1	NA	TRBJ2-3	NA	CASSAGITDTQYF
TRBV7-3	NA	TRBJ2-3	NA	CASSFTGTDTQYF
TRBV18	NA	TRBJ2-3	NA	CAGSTTGGGTDTQYF
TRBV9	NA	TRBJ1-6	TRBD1	CASSVEGQDNSPLHF
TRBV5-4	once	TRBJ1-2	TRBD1	CASSSEMGTGTFYGYTF
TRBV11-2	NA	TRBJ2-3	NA	CASSLTTFSTDTQYF
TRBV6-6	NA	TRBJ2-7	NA	CASSFPPGQEQYF
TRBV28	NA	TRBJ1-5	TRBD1	CGGGGTGPNQPQHF
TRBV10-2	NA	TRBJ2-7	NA	CASSESAEQYF